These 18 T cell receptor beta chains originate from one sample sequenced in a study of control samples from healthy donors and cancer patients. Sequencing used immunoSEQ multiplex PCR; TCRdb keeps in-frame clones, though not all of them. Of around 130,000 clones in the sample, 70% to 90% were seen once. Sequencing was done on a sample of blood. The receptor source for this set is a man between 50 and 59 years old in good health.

The CDR3 protein is CAWRGLIYGYTF. In DNA, the CDR3 is TGTGCCTGGAGAGGGCTGATCTATGGCTACACCTTC. The rearrangement links TRBV30 to TRBJ1-2; D unclear. The CDR3 totals 12 residues. Germline-derived CDR1 and CDR2 are GTSNPN and SVGIG (reference sequence). V lost 3 bases to trimming and J lost 4 bases, with 9 bases between them.

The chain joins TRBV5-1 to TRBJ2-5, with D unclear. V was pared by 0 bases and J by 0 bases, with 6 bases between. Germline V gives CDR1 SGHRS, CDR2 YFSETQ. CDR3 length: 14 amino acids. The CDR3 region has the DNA TGCGCCAGCAGCTTGGTTGGGCACCAAGAGACCCAGTACTTC. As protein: CASSLVGHQETQYF. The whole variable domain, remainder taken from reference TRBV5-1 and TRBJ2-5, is KAGVTQTPRYLIKTRGQQVTLSCSPISGHRSVSWYQQTPGQGLQFLFEYFSETQRNKGNFPGRFSGRQFSNSRSEMNVSTLELGDSALYLCASSLVGHQETQYFGPGTRLLVL.

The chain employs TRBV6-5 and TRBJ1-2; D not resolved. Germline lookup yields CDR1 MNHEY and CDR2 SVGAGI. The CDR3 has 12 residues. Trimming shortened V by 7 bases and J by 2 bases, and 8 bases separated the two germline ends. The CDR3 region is CASTRVNYGYTF. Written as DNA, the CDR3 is TGTGCCAGCACCAGAGTCAACTATGGCTACACCTTC.

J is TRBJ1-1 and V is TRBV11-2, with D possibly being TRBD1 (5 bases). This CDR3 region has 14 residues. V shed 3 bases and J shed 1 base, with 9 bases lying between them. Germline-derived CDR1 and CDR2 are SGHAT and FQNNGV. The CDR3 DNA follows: TGTGCCAGCAGCTTTCAGGGCCGGAACACTGAAGCTTTCTTT. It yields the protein CASSFQGRNTEAFF.

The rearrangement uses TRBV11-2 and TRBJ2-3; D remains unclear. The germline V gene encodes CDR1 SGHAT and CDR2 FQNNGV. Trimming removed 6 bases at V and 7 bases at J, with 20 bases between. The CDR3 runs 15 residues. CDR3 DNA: TGTGCCAGCAGTTCGGTCTCCGCCGCTGAGAATACGCAGTATTTT. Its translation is CASSSVSAAENTQYF. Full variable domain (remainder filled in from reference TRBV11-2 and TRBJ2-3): EAGVAQSPRYKIIEKRQSVAFWCNPISGHATLYWYQQILGQGPKLLIQFQNNGVVDDSQLPKDRFSAERLKGVDSTLKIQPAKLEDSAVYLCASSSVSAAENTQYFGPGTRLTVL.

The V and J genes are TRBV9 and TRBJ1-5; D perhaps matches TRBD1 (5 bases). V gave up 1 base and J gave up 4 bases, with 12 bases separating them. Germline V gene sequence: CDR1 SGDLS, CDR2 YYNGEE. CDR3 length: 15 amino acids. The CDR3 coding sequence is TGTGCCAGCAGCGTATCAGGGCAGTTAAATCAGCCCCAGCATTTT. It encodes CASSVSGQLNQPQHF. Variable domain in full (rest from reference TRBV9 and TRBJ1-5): DSGVTQTPKHLITATGQRVTLRCSPRSGDLSVYWYQQSLDQGLQFLIQYYNGEERAKGNILERFSAQQFPDLHSELNLSSLELGDSALYFCASSVSGQLNQPQHFGDGTRLSIL.

The CDR3 nucleotides are TGTGCCAGCAGCCCGGACAGGGACCTACCCGCCGAAGCTTTCTTT. Its protein product is CASSPDRDLPAEAFF. V is TRBV13 and J is TRBJ1-1; 8 nucleotides agree with TRBD1. V gave up 5 bases and J gave up 8 bases; unmatched junction bases: 13. The germline V gene encodes CDR1 PRHDT and CDR2 FYEKMQ (reference sequence). The CDR3 spans 15 residues. The full variable domain, completed using reference TRBV13 and TRBJ1-1, is AAGVIQSPRHLIKEKRETATLKCYPIPRHDTVYWYQQGPGQDPQFLISFYEKMQSDKGSIPDRFSAQQFSDYHSELNMSSLELGDSALYFCASSPDRDLPAEAFFGQGTRLTVV.

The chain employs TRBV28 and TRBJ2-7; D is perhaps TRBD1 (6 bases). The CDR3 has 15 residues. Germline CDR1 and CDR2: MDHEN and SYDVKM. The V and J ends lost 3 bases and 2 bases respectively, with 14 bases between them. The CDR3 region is CASSFQGQRTYEQYF. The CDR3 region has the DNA TGTGCCAGCAGTTTTCAAGGACAGAGAACCTACGAGCAGTACTTC.

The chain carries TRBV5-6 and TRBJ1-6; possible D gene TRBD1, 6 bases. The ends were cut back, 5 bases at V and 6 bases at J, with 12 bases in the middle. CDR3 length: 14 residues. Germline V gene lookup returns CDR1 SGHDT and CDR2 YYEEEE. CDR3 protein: CASSSGTTNSPLHF. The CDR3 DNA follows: TGTGCCAGCAGTTCCGGGACAACTAATTCACCCCTCCACTTT.

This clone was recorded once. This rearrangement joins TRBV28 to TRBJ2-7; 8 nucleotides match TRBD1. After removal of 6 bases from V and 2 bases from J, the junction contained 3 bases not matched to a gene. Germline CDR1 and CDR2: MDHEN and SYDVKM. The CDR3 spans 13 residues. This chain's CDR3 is CASRGQGPYEQYF. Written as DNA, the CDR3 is TGTGCCAGCAGAGGACAGGGTCCCTACGAGCAGTACTTC.

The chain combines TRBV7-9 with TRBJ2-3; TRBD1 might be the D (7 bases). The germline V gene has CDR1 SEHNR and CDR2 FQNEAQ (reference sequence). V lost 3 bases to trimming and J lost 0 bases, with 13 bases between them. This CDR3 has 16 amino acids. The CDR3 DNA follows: TGTGCCAGCAGCTTCAGGAGGGGGCTAAGCACAGATACGCAGTATTTT. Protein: CASSFRRGLSTDTQYF.

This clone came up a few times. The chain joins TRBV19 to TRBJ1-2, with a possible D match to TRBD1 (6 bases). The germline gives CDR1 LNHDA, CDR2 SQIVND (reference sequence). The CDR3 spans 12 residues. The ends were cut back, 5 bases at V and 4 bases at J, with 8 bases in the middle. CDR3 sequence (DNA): TGTGCCAGTAGTCCAGGGGTCTATGGCTACACCTTC. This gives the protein CASSPGVYGYTF.

CDR3 amino acids: CASSPGGMGTTYEQYF. Here the CDR3 DNA reads TGTGCCAGCAGTCCAGGGGGGATGGGGACTACCTACGAGCAGTACTTC. The chain links TRBV28 to TRBJ2-7, with D perhaps matching TRBD1 or TRBD2 (7 bases each). V was shortened by 5 bases and J by 2 bases, with 19 bases between the two germline ends. The CDR3 spans 16 residues. CDR1 is MDHEN, CDR2 SYDVKM, per germline.

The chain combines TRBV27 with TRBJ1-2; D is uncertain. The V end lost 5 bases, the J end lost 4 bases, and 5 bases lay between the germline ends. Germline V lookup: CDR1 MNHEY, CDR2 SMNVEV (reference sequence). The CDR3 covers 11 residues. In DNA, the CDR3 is TGTGCCAGCAGTGCGCGCTATGGCTACACCTTC. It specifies CASSARYGYTF.

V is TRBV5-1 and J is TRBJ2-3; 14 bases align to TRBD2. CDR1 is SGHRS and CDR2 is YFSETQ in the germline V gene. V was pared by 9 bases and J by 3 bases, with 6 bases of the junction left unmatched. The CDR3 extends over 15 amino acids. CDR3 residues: CATRTSGGNTDTQYF. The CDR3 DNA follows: TGCGCCACCAGGACTAGCGGGGGGAATACAGATACGCAGTATTTT.

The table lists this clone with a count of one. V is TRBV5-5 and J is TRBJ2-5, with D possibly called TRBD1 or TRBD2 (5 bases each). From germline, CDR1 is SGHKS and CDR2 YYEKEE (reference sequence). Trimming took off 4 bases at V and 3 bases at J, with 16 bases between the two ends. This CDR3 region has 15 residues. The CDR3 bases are TGTGCCAGCAGCCGTGCACCGGGGCGGGAAGAGACCCAGTACTTC. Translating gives CASSRAPGREETQYF.

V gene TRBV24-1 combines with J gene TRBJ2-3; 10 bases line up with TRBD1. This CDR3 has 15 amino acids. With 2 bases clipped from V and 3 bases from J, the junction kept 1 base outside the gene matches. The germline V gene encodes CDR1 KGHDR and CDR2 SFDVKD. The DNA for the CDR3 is TGTGCCACCAGTGATTGGGGACAGGGGACAGATACGCAGTATTTT. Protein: CATSDWGQGTDTQYF.

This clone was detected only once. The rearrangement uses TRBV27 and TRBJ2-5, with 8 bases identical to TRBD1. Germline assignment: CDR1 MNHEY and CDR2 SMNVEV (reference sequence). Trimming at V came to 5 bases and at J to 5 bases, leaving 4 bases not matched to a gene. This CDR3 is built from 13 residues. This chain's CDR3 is CASSTRQGETQYF. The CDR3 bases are TGTGCCAGCAGTACGAGACAGGGGGAGACCCAGTACTTC.